The next 25 T cell receptor beta chains were all read from a single sample in a study of CD8 T cells in Susac syndrome. Reverse transcription of about 0.45 to 1 ug RNA was carried out with random hexamers. TCRdb re-analysed the immunoSEQ multiplex PCR reads in MiXCR, keeping a single row per CDR3 protein. The sample comprises 200,000 to 250,000 distinct CDR3 sequences, approximately 94% of which are singletons, and about 0.14% rests with the top ten. Specimen: CD4+ T cells from PBMCs. The origin of the receptors is a human donor with Susac syndrome.

The rearrangement joins TRBV15 to TRBJ1-4; no clear D. This CDR3 has 15 amino acids. CDR1 and CDR2 from the germline V gene are LNHNV and YYDKDF (reference sequence). Deletions cut 0 bases from V and 5 bases from J, with 10 bases between. This CDR3 reads CATSRDRGENEKLFF. DNA for the CDR3: TGTGCCACCAGCAGAGATCGAGGAGAAAATGAAAAACTGTTTTTT.

The chain has TRBV27 and TRBJ2-3, with D maybe TRBD1 (5 bases). The germline V gene has CDR1 MNHEY and CDR2 SMNVEV (reference sequence). The CDR3 is 16 amino acids. V was cut by 3 bases and J by 5 bases, with 18 bases left in between. The CDR3, as DNA: TGTGCCAGCAGTTTTTACGGTGCAGGGTTTAGAGATACGCAGTATTTT. Its translation: CASSFYGAGFRDTQYF.

J is TRBJ2-5 and V is TRBV10-3; 7 nucleotides align to TRBD1. This CDR3 is built from 11 residues. V shed 3 bases and J 13 bases; nucleotides not matched to a gene: 5. Germline CDR1 and CDR2: ENHRY and SYGVKD. The CDR3 DNA reads as TGTGCCATCAGTGATCGCGCAGGGGGGTACTTC. It is translated as CAISDRAGGYF.

The chain is built from TRBV20-1 and TRBJ2-5; 10 bases agree with TRBD2. The CDR3 contains 15 residues. Germline CDR1 is DFQATT and CDR2 is SNEGSKA (reference sequence). V lost 5 bases and J lost 3; bases outside the gene matches: 9. The CDR3 DNA sequence: TGCAGTGCTTTGGACCCAGCGGGGGGGAAAGAGACCCAGTACTTC. It codes for CSALDPAGGKETQYF.

The rearrangement uses TRBV5-6 and TRBJ2-7; either TRBD1 or TRBD2 may fit D (5 bases each). The CDR3 is 13 amino acids. The V end was cut by 4 bases, the J end by 2 bases, with 10 bases between. CDR1 is SGHDT, CDR2 YYEEEE, per germline. CDR3 sequence reads: CASSLRGPYEQYF. DNA for the CDR3: TGTGCCAGCAGCCTTCGGGGCCCCTACGAGCAGTACTTC. The complete variable domain, with remaining parts taken from reference TRBV5-6 and TRBJ2-7, reads DAGVTQSPTHLIKTRGQQVTLRCSPKSGHDTVSWYQQALGQGPQFIFQYYEEEERQRGNFPDRFSGHQFPNYSSELNVNALLLGDSALYLCASSLRGPYEQYFGPGTRLTVT.

The V and J genes are TRBV27 and TRBJ2-6; TRBD1 matches at 7 bases. The junction had 11 bases not matched to a gene; V was cut back by 0 bases and J by 3 bases. Germline-derived CDR1 and CDR2 are MNHEY and SMNVEV (reference sequence). The CDR3 consists of 19 residues. The DNA of the CDR3 is TGTGCCAGCAGTTTATCGAGAGGGGGCCTCCTGAGTGGGGCCAACGTCCTGACTTTC. Translation gives CASSLSRGGLLSGANVLTF. Supplemented by reference TRBV27 and TRBJ2-6, the full variable domain reads EAQVTQNPRYLITVTGKKLTVTCSQNMNHEYMSWYRQDPGLGLRQIYYSMNVEVTDKGDVPEGYKVSRKEKRNFPLILESPSPNQTSLYFCASSLSRGGLLSGANVLTFGAGSRLTVL.

This chain links TRBV18 with TRBJ2-2; D not resolved. The CDR3 sequence is 16 residues long. The germline V gene has CDR1 KGHSH and CDR2 LQKENI. The V gene lost 6 bases and the J gene lost 1 base, with 15 bases spanning the gap. CDR3 nucleotide sequence: TGTGCCAGCTCGCCCAGTCCGATACGGAACACCGGGGAGCTGTTTTTT. Translated: CASSPSPIRNTGELFF. Complete variable domain (other parts from reference TRBV18 and TRBJ2-2): NAGVMQNPRHLVRRRGQEARLRCSPMKGHSHVYWYRQLPEEGLKFMVYLQKENIIDESGMPKERFSAEFPKEGPSILRIQQVVRGDSAAYFCASSPSPIRNTGELFFGEGSRLTVL.

This clonotype was observed once. The chain links TRBV6-2 or TRBV6-3 to TRBJ2-7, with D possibly TRBD1 on 6 matching bases. The V gene lost 0 bases and the J gene lost 5 bases, with 20 bases spanning the gap. The CDR3 has 17 residues. CDR1 is MNHEY and CDR2 is SVGEGT in the germline V gene. The DNA of the CDR3 is TGTGCCAGCAGTTACTCGAGGTTGGCAGGGGATGGGAACGAGCAGTACTTC. Translating it yields CASSYSRLAGDGNEQYF.

The gene calls are TRBV6-5 and TRBJ2-7; 8 bases map to TRBD1. The germline V gene has CDR1 MNHEY and CDR2 SVGAGI. Unmatched junction bases numbered 10, after V lost 6 bases and J lost 6 bases. CDR3 length equals 14 residues. The CDR3 coding sequence is TGTGCCAGCAGAGGTGGACAGGGAATCCGCGAGCAGTACTTC. Translation: CASRGGQGIREQYF.

This clonotype was recorded once. The gene calls are TRBV6-1 and TRBJ2-7; TRBD1 agrees at 9 bases. CDR1 MNHNS and CDR2 SASEGT come from the germline V gene. The CDR3 is made up of 16 amino acids. Trimming removed 6 bases from V and 2 bases from J; junction bases left unmatched: 11. Here the CDR3 reads CASRRDRELPPYEQYF. The CDR3 nucleotides are TGTGCCAGCAGACGGGACAGGGAACTCCCTCCCTACGAGCAGTACTTC.

This CDR3 reads CASSVNWGLAPLHF. Here the CDR3 DNA reads TGTGCCAGCAGCGTCAACTGGGGTTTGGCACCCCTCCACTTT. The genes are TRBV9 and TRBJ1-6; D not resolved. The V end was cut by 2 bases, the J end by 11 bases, with 14 bases between. The CDR3 has 14 residues. Germline-derived CDR1 and CDR2 are SGDLS and YYNGEE.

The chain links TRBV30 to TRBJ1-5; 11 bases line up with TRBD1. V trimming: 1 base; J trimming: 5 bases; junction bases outside the gene matches: 4. Germline CDR1 and CDR2: GTSNPN and SVGIG (reference sequence). This CDR3 has 15 residues. Written as DNA, the CDR3 is TGTGCCTGGAGTGCGGGACAGGGGGTACATCAGCCCCAGCATTTT. It codes for CAWSAGQGVHQPQHF. Variable domain in full (rest from reference TRBV30 and TRBJ1-5): SQTIHQWPATLVQPVGSPLSLECTVEGTSNPNLYWYRQAAGRGLQLLFYSVGIGQISSEVPQNLSASRPQDRQFILSSKKLLLSDSGFYLCAWSAGQGVHQPQHFGDGTRLSIL.

Of note for this clonotype: Mismatch with germline at one junction end may stem from a read error. V is TRBV9 and J is TRBJ1-1; D not certain. CDR3 length equals 13 residues. In germline, CDR1 is SGDLS, CDR2 YYNGEE. The CDR3 DNA reads TGTGCCAGCAGCGTAGCCTTGAACGCTGAAGCTTTCTTT. As protein: CASSVALNAEAFF. The entire variable domain, with the rest obtained from reference TRBV9 and TRBJ1-1, is as follows: DSGVTQTPKHLITATGQRVTLRCSPRSGDLSVYWYQQSLDQGLQFLIQYYNGEERAKGNILERFSAQQFPDLHSELNLSSLELGDSALYFCASSVALNAEAFFGQGTRLTVV.

This rearrangement joins TRBV30 to TRBJ1-6, with a weak D call TRBD1 (6 bases). Germline values: CDR1 GTSNPN, CDR2 SVGIG (reference sequence). Trimming removed 2 bases from V and 5 bases from J, with 22 bases in between. The CDR3 runs 18 residues. CDR3 nucleotides: TGTGCCTGGAGTAGACCTGGTCGGACAGCGGGTCATAATTCACCCCTCCACTTT. Protein product: CAWSRPGRTAGHNSPLHF.

The chain is built from TRBV29-1 and TRBJ1-1; 7 bases are a match to TRBD1. V trimming: 5 bases; J trimming: 6 bases; junction bases outside the gene matches: 12. Germline CDR1 SQVTM, CDR2 ANQGSEA. The CDR3 consists of 14 residues. CDR3 DNA sequence: TGCAGCGTTAGGGCAGGGGGTTCATCCGCTGAAGCTTTCTTT. Protein: CSVRAGGSSAEAFF. The full variable domain, completed using reference TRBV29-1 and TRBJ1-1, is SAVISQKPSRDICQRGTSLTIQCQVDSQVTMMFWYRQQPGQSLTLIATANQGSEATYESGFVIDKFPISRPNLTFSTLTVSNMSPEDSSIYLCSVRAGGSSAEAFFGQGTRLTVV.

This clonotype has a single count. The genes are TRBV4-3 and TRBJ1-5; possibly TRBD1 for D (5 bases). CDR3 size: 13 residues. Deletions cut 0 bases from V and 15 bases from J, with 15 bases between. Germline assignment: CDR1 LGHNA and CDR2 YSLEER. CDR3 sequence: CASSQDPQGAPHF. The CDR3 DNA sequence: TGCGCCAGCAGCCAAGATCCCCAGGGCGCTCCGCATTTT.

The chain has TRBV12-3 or TRBV12-4 and TRBJ1-2; D not certain. V lost 3 bases and J 4 bases, leaving 12 bases between the germline ends. CDR3 length: 14 amino acids. The CDR3 spells CASSLGQFLYGYTF. The CDR3 nucleotides read TGTGCCAGCAGTTTGGGCCAGTTCCTCTATGGCTACACCTTC.

The J gene is TRBJ2-3, the V gene TRBV18; 8 bases map to TRBD2. In germline, CDR1 is KGHSH, CDR2 LQKENI. V lost 0 bases to trimming and J lost 0 bases; unmatched junction nucleotides: 8. The CDR3 extends over 18 amino acids. This chain's CDR3 is CASSPPGTSQESTDTQYF. As DNA, the CDR3 is TGTGCCAGCTCACCACCTGGGACTAGTCAGGAAAGCACAGATACGCAGTATTTT.

As regards this clonotype: An end of the junction differs from the germline gene, which may be a read error. The chain couples TRBV29-1 to TRBJ1-1; TRBD1 matches 9 bases. CDR1 and CDR2 from the germline V gene are SQVTM and ANQGSEA. The CDR3 consists of 14 residues. The chain's CDR3 is CSVVTGGMNTEALF. In nucleotides, the CDR3 is TGCAGCGTGGTGACAGGGGGAATGAACACTGAAGCTCTCTTT.

This sequence joins TRBV7-6 and TRBJ2-7, with 10 nucleotides matching TRBD2. V dropped 5 bases and J dropped 3; count of bases not matched to a gene: 7. This CDR3 is built from 15 residues. CDR1 and CDR2 from the germline V gene are SGHVS and FNYEAQ. The CDR3 DNA reads as TGTGCCAGCAGCAGGAGCGGGGGGGCGATCTACGAGCAGTACTTC. It translates to CASSRSGGAIYEQYF.

This chain links TRBV11-3 with TRBJ2-3; either TRBD1 or TRBD2 may fit D (5 bases each). Trimming took off 5 bases at V and 8 bases at J, with 17 bases between the two ends. The CDR3 is 14 amino acids. The germline gives CDR1 SGHNT, CDR2 YENEEA. In DNA form, the CDR3 reads TGTGCCAGCAGCACCGGGACCGCTAAGGCTACGCAGTATTTT. It codes for CASSTGTAKATQYF.

The rearrangement links TRBV4-1 to TRBJ2-2; D might be TRBD2 (5 bases). The CDR3 contains 15 residues. The V gene lost 4 bases and the J gene lost 3 bases, with 12 bases spanning the gap. Germline-derived CDR1 and CDR2 are MGHRA and YSYEKL. CDR3 in amino acids: CASSPNVGDTGELFF. CDR3 in DNA: TGCGCCAGCAGCCCGAACGTCGGGGACACCGGGGAGCTGTTTTTT.

V usage is TRBV19 and J usage is TRBJ2-1, with 9 bases lining up with TRBD2. V trimming: 3 bases; J trimming: 4 bases; junction bases outside the gene matches: 7. Per the germline V gene, CDR1 is LNHDA and CDR2 is SQIVND (reference sequence). The CDR3 loop spans 16 amino acids. The CDR3 protein is CASSIPASGAYNEQFF. DNA for the CDR3: TGTGCCAGTAGTATTCCCGCTAGCGGGGCGTACAATGAGCAGTTCTTC.

This chain connects TRBV30 to TRBJ1-6; D gene unclear. The germline CDR1 and CDR2 sequences are GTSNPN and SVGIG (reference sequence). V was pared by 1 base and J by 5 bases, with 6 bases between. The CDR3 sequence is 13 residues long. CDR3 DNA sequence: TGTGCCTGGAGTGGGGGAAATAATTCACCCCTCCACTTT. Amino acid sequence: CAWSGGNNSPLHF.

This chain joins TRBV20-1 and TRBJ2-1, with TRBD2 matching over 13 bases. CDR3 size: 16 residues. V was clipped by 3 bases and J by 9 bases; unmatched bases: 11. Germline V lookup: CDR1 DFQATT, CDR2 SNEGSKA (reference sequence). CDR3 sequence (DNA): TGCAGTGCTAGGGATTCTACTAGCGGGGGGGCGGGTGAGCAGTTCTTC. Encoded protein: CSARDSTSGGAGEQFF.